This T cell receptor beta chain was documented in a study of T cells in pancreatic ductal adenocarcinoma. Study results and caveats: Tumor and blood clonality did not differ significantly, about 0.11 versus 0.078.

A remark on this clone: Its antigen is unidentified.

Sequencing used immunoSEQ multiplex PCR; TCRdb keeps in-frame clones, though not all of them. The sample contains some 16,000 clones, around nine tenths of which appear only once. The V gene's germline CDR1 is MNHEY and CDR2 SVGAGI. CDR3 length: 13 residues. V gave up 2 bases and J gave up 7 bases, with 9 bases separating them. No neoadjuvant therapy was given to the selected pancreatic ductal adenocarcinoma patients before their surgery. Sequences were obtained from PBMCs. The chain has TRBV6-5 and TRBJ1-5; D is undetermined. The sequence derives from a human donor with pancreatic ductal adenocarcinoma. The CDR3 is CASSYGFRQPQHF. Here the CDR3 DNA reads TGTGCCAGCAGTTACGGGTTCCGGCAGCCCCAGCATTTT.